The T cell receptor beta chain described here comes from a study of Graves' ophthalmopathy and Graves' hyperthyroidism. Study details: The term stable hyperthyroidism indicated an absence of ophthalmopathy within 18 months of follow-up.

Study results and caveats: The blood repertoire also included most expanded thyroid clonotypes above 0.001 frequency.

Amplification of TCR beta CDR3 regions used RNA transcripts. First-round RT-PCR used HTBI primers; second-round multiplex PCR followed. TCRdb processed the multiplex PCR reads anew with MiXCR; each CDR3 protein has one entry. Among about 600,000 distinct CDR3 sequences listed, roughly 40% were seen once. This clonotype has only a few counts. The antigen is not known. The CDR3 totals 19 residues. The V gene end was trimmed by 4 bases and the J gene end by 5 bases; junction bases not matched to a gene: 21. CDR1 is SNHLY and CDR2 is FYNNEI in the germline V gene. Material for sequencing was peripheral blood or thyroid tissue (not recorded which). This receptor was identified in an adult man with Graves' hyperthyroidism. This chain links TRBV2 with TRBJ2-7; TRBD2 aligns across 9 bases. CDR3 DNA sequence: TGTGCCAGCAGTGGGGGACTAGCACACTGGGCGGGACTGGGCAACGAGCAGTACTTC. It specifies CASSGGLAHWAGLGNEQYF.